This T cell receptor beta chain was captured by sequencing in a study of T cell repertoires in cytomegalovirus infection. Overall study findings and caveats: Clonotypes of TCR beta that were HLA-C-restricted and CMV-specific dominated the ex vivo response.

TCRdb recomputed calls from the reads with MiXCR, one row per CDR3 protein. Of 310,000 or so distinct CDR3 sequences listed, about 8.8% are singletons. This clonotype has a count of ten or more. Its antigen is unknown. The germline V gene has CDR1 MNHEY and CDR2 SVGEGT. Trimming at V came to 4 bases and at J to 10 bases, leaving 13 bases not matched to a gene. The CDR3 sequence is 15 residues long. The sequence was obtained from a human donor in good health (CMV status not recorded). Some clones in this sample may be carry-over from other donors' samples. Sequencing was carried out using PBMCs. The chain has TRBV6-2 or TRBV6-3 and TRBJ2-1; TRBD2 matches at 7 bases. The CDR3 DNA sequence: TGTGCCAGCAGTTCCCGGGACTACACCATCTCAGAGCAGTTCTTC. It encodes CASSSRDYTISEQFF.